This entry lists 11 T cell receptor beta chains sequenced from one sample in a study of neoadjuvant anti-PD-1 for oral cavity cancer. Libraries were prepared by immunoSEQ multiplex PCR; TCRdb keeps only in-frame clonotypes and omits some of them. The sample has about 61,000 clones; around four fifths are singletons. The sample consisted of PBMCs, taken before nivolumab (anti-PD-1) treatment. The receptors come from a person aged 35-79 years with oral cavity squamous cell carcinoma.

The rearrangement links TRBV7-8 to TRBJ1-5; 8 bases agree with TRBD1. V was clipped by 6 bases and J by 5 bases; unmatched bases: 6. The CDR3 contains 14 residues. Germline V lookup: CDR1 SGHVS, CDR2 FQNEAQ. CDR3 nucleotides: TGTGCCAGCAGACAGGGGGGAGGCGATCAGCCCCAGCATTTT. Translated, it gives CASRQGGGDQPQHF.

This chain links TRBV2 with TRBJ2-1, with 7 bases lining up with TRBD1. CDR1 SNHLY and CDR2 FYNNEI come from the germline V gene. V lost 4 bases to trimming and J lost 5 bases; unmatched junction nucleotides: 2. The length of the CDR3 is 13 residues. Here the CDR3 reads CASSGQGDNEQFF. Written as DNA, the CDR3 is TGTGCCAGCAGTGGACAGGGTGACAATGAGCAGTTCTTC.

The chain is built from TRBV10-2 and TRBJ2-5, with 10 positions matching TRBD2. CDR3 length equals 16 residues. Trimming cost V 3 bases and J 5 bases; bases outside gene matches: 9. The germline gives CDR1 WSHSY, CDR2 SAAADI. The CDR3, as DNA: TGCGCCAGCAGTGACCGGACTAGCGGTCTCCAGGAGACCCAGTACTTC. This codes for CASSDRTSGLQETQYF.

The chain joins TRBV9 to TRBJ2-7; no clear D gene. Germline V lookup: CDR1 SGDLS, CDR2 YYNGEE. CDR3 length equals 14 residues. V lost 0 bases and J 2 bases, leaving 9 bases between the germline ends. The CDR3 reads CASSVEQYPYEQYF. For the CDR3, the DNA is TGTGCCAGCAGCGTAGAACAGTACCCCTACGAGCAGTACTTC.

The CDR3 loop reads CASSWTLDSAYGYTF. CDR3 in DNA: TGCGCCAGCAGCTGGACCCTGGACAGCGCCTATGGCTACACCTTC. The genes are TRBV4-1 and TRBJ1-2; possible D gene TRBD1, 6 bases. V shed 5 bases and J shed 4 bases, with 17 bases lying between them. Germline V gene data show CDR1 as MGHRA and CDR2 as YSYEKL. The CDR3 length is 15 residues.

The chain combines TRBV9 with TRBJ2-3; 12 positions agree with TRBD2. CDR3 size: 18 residues. Germline loops: CDR1 SGDLS, CDR2 YYNGEE. J gave up 5 bases and V 0 bases, and 10 bases lay outside the gene matches. This CDR3 is CASSVAVSSGGALDTQYF. CDR3 bases: TGTGCCAGCAGCGTAGCTGTGTCTAGCGGGGGGGCCTTAGATACGCAGTATTTT. Filled out from reference TRBV9 and TRBJ2-3, the complete variable domain reads DSGVTQTPKHLITATGQRVTLRCSPRSGDLSVYWYQQSLDQGLQFLIQYYNGEERAKGNILERFSAQQFPDLHSELNLSSLELGDSALYFCASSVAVSSGGALDTQYFGPGTRLTVL.

The rearrangement uses TRBV7-2 and TRBJ2-7; perhaps TRBD1 as D (5 bases). Germline loops: CDR1 SGHTA, CDR2 FQGNSA. The CDR3 spans 14 residues. V lost 5 bases, J lost 2 bases, and 13 bases lay in between. CDR3 in amino acids: CASSKRGRAYEQYF. The CDR3 DNA follows: TGTGCCAGCAGCAAAAGGGGCAGGGCCTACGAGCAGTACTTC.

This chain joins TRBV21-1 and TRBJ2-7; no DNA check was done on the table's D call, TRBD2. TRBV21-1 is a listed pseudogene. The CDR3 is 12 residues long. CDR3 in DNA: TGTGCCAGCAGCATCTCTCGGGGCGAGCAGTACTTC. It encodes CASSISRGEQYF.

The chain carries TRBV7-8 and TRBJ1-1; D remains ambiguous. The CDR3 has 14 residues. Germline lookup yields CDR1 SGHVS and CDR2 FQNEAQ. V lost 4 bases, J lost 1 base, and 10 bases lay in between. The CDR3 DNA reads as TGTGCCAGCAGCTATCGGACTCGGAACACTGAAGCTTTCTTT. It specifies CASSYRTRNTEAFF.

V usage is TRBV7-8 and J usage is TRBJ2-1; D not resolved. V lost 6 bases and J 8 bases, leaving 17 bases between the germline ends. This CDR3 spans 14 amino acids. Germline V lookup: CDR1 SGHVS, CDR2 FQNEAQ. The DNA for the CDR3 is TGTGCCAGCAGAATACTAACAGCGTTGGATGAGCAGTTCTTC. Translated: CASRILTALDEQFF.

The J gene is TRBJ1-2, the V gene TRBV5-1, with 7 positions matching TRBD1. This CDR3 spans 13 amino acids. The V gene end was trimmed by 9 bases and the J gene end by 8 bases; junction bases not matched to a gene: 13. The V gene's germline CDR1 is SGHRS and CDR2 YFSETQ. The CDR3 sequence is CANERGLREGYTF. DNA for the CDR3: TGCGCCAACGAGAGGGGGCTCCGCGAGGGCTACACCTTC.